These 5 T cell receptor beta chains originate from one sample sequenced in a study of T-cell memory formation after mild COVID-19. TCRdb re-called the 5' RACE reads with MiXCR, one entry per CDR3 protein. Altogether approximately 350,000 distinct CDR3 sequences are present, about an eighth being singletons, with the ten largest covering roughly 23%. The sequencing input was PBMCs or a T cell subset sorted from them (not recorded which). The receptors originated from a man aged 18 to 30 who had mild COVID-19 (a few samples of this study predate the infection). Cell type and time point are not known.

The sample holds many counts of this clonotype. The chain employs TRBV5-1 and TRBJ1-2; D unresolved. This CDR3 contains 15 residues. V gave up 3 bases and J gave up 8 bases, with 20 bases separating them. Germline V lookup: CDR1 SGHRS, CDR2 YFSETQ. The CDR3 sequence: CASSSTTASKGGYTF. CDR3 bases: TGCGCCAGCAGCTCAACAACTGCCTCGAAGGGCGGCTACACCTTC.

This chain joins TRBV12-3 or TRBV12-4 and TRBJ2-1; 7 nucleotides agree with TRBD1. The CDR3 is 15 residues long. Losses at the gene ends were 3 bases for V and 7 bases for J; bases not matched to a gene: 9. CDR3 nucleotide sequence: TGTGCCAGCAGTTTCTACCGGGGACAGAGTAATGAGCAGTTCTTC. Amino acid sequence: CASSFYRGQSNEQFF.

Only a few counts were recorded for this clonotype. The rearrangement uses TRBV6-5 and TRBJ2-5; 10 bases are a match to TRBD1. Losses at the gene ends were 4 bases for V and 7 bases for J; bases not matched to a gene: 3. This CDR3 region has 13 residues. The germline V gene encodes CDR1 MNHEY and CDR2 SVGAGI. CDR3 sequence reads: CASSSRDRGTQYF. The CDR3 region has the DNA TGTGCCAGCAGTTCCCGGGACAGGGGGACCCAGTACTTC.

This chain connects TRBV18 to TRBJ1-1; 7 positions agree with TRBD1. The J segment lost 11 bases and the V segment lost 3 bases, leaving 9 bases of the junction unmatched. In germline, CDR1 is KGHSH, CDR2 LQKENI. The CDR3 is made up of 13 amino acids. This chain's CDR3 is CASSPGGGETAFF. The CDR3 coding sequence is TGTGCCAGCTCACCCGGAGGGGGCGAGACGGCTTTCTTT.

This chain uses TRBV20-1 with TRBJ2-1; 10 bases match TRBD2. Trimming removed 5 bases from V and 5 bases from J; junction bases left unmatched: 6. The CDR3 covers 14 residues. Per germline, CDR1 DFQATT and CDR2 SNEGSKA (reference sequence). The CDR3 spells CSAPGTSVHNEQFF. DNA of the CDR3: TGCAGTGCTCCAGGGACTAGCGTCCACAATGAGCAGTTCTTC.